These 10 T cell receptor beta chains were sequenced from one sample in a study of blood T cell repertoires in COVID-19. Sequencing used immunoSEQ multiplex PCR; TCRdb keeps in-frame clones, though not all of them. The sample has a few hundred thousand clones, almost 90% seen once. The sequencing input was peripheral blood. The origin of the receptors is a woman aged 25 to 39 with COVID-19, enrolled during active disease.

The gene calls are TRBV5-5 and TRBJ1-1; D not certain. The CDR3 has 17 amino acids. Germline CDR1 and CDR2: SGHKS and YYEKEE (reference sequence). Trimming pared 0 bases from V and 1 base from J, leaving 16 bases between. The CDR3 region is CASSLAGSRLKNTEAFF. The CDR3 bases are TGTGCCAGCAGCTTGGCAGGAAGCCGACTAAAGAACACTGAAGCTTTCTTT. Drawing the rest from reference TRBV5-5 and TRBJ1-1, the complete variable domain is DAGVTQSPTHLIKTRGQQVTLRCSPISGHKSVSWYQQVLGQGPQFIFQYYEKEERGRGNFPDRFSARQFPNYSSELNVNALLLGDSALYLCASSLAGSRLKNTEAFFGQGTRLTVV.

The sample holds many counts of this clone. The CDR3 loop is CASSTLYRVDNYGYTF. CDR3 coding DNA: TGTGCCAGCAGCACTCTTTACAGGGTCGATAACTATGGCTACACCTTC. The chain employs TRBV5-5 and TRBJ1-2, with a weak D call TRBD1 (6 bases). Per the germline V gene, CDR1 is SGHKS and CDR2 is YYEKEE (reference sequence). The CDR3 sequence is 16 residues long. Trimming removed 4 bases at V and 1 base at J, with 17 bases between.

This clone was seen just once. The V gene is TRBV7-9, the J gene TRBJ1-1; D remains ambiguous. The V end lost 3 bases, the J end lost 2 bases, and 10 bases lay between the germline ends. The CDR3 runs 14 residues. CDR1 is SEHNR and CDR2 is FQNEAQ in the germline V gene (reference sequence). CDR3: CASSFVRFNTEAFF. The CDR3 DNA sequence: TGTGCCAGCAGCTTCGTCAGGTTTAACACTGAAGCTTTCTTT.

The chain recombines TRBV6-6 with TRBJ1-5, with D possibly matching TRBD1 (6 bases). V lost 6 bases to trimming and J lost 4 bases, with 13 bases between them. The CDR3 covers 14 residues. The germline CDR1 and CDR2 sequences are MNHNY and SVGAGI (reference sequence). CDR3 sequence reads: CASRQQGRNQPQHF. CDR3 nucleotides: TGTGCCAGCAGACAACAGGGTCGGAATCAGCCCCAGCATTTT.

This clone is a singleton in its sample. V is TRBV2 and J is TRBJ2-2; 7 bases fit TRBD1. The CDR3 length is 15 residues. Germline assignment: CDR1 SNHLY and CDR2 FYNNEI. V shed 2 bases, J shed 4 bases, and the junction held 4 bases outside the gene matches. The CDR3 DNA follows: TGTGCCAGCAGTGAACAGGGGGTGAGCACCGGGGAGCTGTTTTTT. Protein: CASSEQGVSTGELFF.

This clone was detected once. The V and J genes are TRBV5-5 and TRBJ2-7, with D maybe TRBD1 (5 bases). V was trimmed by 0 bases and J by 3 bases, leaving 10 bases between them. The CDR3 is 14 residues long. CDR1 SGHKS and CDR2 YYEKEE come from the germline V gene (reference sequence). This chain's CDR3 is CASSLAAGIYEQYF. CDR3 DNA sequence: TGTGCCAGCAGCTTGGCGGCAGGGATCTACGAGCAGTACTTC.

This clone has just one count. V usage is TRBV7-2 and J usage is TRBJ1-5; no clear D gene. Trimming removed 1 base from V and 2 bases from J, with 15 bases in between. From germline, CDR1 is SGHTA and CDR2 FQGNSA. CDR3 length equals 17 residues. CDR3 protein: CASSLVGGSIRNQPQHF. CDR3 in DNA: TGTGCCAGCAGCTTAGTCGGCGGGAGCATTCGCAATCAGCCCCAGCATTTT.

V and J are TRBV4-1 and TRBJ2-7; D is possibly TRBD2 (5 bases). The CDR3 spans 15 residues. Trimming left V 0 bases short and J 3 bases short, with 12 bases between. Germline CDR1 MGHRA, CDR2 YSYEKL. CDR3 coding DNA: TGCGCCAGCAGCCAAGAATACGGGAAAAGCTACGAGCAGTACTTC. Encoded protein: CASSQEYGKSYEQYF.

The chain recombines TRBV27 with TRBJ2-1; 9 bases agree with TRBD2. The ends lost 2 bases at V and 0 bases at J; junction bases unmatched: 11. The CDR3 has 19 amino acids. CDR1 and CDR2 from the germline V gene are MNHEY and SMNVEV (reference sequence). This CDR3 is CASSLPQAGGLSSYNEQFF. DNA for the CDR3: TGTGCCAGCAGTTTACCCCAAGCGGGAGGCCTGAGCTCCTACAATGAGCAGTTCTTC.

This chain joins TRBV19 and TRBJ2-7; the D gene is possibly TRBD1 (5 bases). The CDR3 runs 14 residues. Trimming took 0 bases from V and 3 from J, leaving 9 bases between them. Germline V gene lookup returns CDR1 LNHDA and CDR2 SQIVND (reference sequence). The CDR3 nucleotides are TGTGCCAGTAGTATAGAGGCAGGGATCTACGAGCAGTACTTC. Translation: CASSIEAGIYEQYF.